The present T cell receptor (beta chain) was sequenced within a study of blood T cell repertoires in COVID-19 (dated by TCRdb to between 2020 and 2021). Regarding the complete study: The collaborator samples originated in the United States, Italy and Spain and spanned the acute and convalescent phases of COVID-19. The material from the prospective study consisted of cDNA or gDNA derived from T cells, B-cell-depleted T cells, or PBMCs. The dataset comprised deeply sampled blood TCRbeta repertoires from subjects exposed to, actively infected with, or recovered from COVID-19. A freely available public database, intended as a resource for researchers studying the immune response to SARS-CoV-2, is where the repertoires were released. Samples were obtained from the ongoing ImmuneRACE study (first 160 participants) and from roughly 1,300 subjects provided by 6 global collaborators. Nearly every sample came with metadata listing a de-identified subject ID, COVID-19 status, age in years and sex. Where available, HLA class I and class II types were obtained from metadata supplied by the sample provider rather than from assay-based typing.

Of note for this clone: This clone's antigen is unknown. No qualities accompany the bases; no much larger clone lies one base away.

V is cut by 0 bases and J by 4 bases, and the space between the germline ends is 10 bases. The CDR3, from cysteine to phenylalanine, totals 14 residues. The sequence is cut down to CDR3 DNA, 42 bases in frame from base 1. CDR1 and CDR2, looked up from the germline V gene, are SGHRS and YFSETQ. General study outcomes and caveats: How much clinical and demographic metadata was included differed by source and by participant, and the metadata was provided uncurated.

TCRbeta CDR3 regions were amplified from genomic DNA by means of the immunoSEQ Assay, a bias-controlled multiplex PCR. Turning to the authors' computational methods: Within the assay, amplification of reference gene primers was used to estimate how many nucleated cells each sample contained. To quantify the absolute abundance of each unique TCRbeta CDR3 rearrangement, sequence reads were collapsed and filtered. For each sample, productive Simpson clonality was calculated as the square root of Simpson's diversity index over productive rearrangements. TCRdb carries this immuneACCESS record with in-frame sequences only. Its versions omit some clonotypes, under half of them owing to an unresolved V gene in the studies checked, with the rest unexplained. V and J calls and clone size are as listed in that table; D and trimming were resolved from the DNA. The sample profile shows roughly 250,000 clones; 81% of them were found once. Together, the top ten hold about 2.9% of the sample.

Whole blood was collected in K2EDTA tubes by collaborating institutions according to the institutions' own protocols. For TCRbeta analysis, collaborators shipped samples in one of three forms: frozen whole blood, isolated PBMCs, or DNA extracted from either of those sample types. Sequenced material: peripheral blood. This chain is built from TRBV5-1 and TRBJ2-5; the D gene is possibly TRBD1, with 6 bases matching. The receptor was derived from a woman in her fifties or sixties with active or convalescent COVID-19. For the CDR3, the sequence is CASSLAQGIETQYF. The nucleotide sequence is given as TGCGCCAGCAGCTTGGCCCAGGGGATAGAGACCCAGTACTTC.